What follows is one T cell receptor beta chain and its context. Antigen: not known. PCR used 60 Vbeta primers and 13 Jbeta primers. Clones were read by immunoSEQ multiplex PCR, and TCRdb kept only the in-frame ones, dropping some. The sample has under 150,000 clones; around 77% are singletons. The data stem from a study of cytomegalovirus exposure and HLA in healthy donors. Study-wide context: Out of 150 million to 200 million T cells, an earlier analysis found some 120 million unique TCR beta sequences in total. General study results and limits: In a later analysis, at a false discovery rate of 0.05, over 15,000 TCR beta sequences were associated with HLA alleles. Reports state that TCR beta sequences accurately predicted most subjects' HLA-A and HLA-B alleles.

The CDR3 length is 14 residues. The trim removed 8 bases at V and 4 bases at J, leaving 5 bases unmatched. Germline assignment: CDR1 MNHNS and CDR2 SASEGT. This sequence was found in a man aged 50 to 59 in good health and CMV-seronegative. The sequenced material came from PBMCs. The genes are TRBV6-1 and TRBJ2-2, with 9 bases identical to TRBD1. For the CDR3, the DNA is TGTGCCAGCGCCTACAGGGGGCGCACCGGGGAGCTGTTTTTT. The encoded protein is CASAYRGRTGELFF.